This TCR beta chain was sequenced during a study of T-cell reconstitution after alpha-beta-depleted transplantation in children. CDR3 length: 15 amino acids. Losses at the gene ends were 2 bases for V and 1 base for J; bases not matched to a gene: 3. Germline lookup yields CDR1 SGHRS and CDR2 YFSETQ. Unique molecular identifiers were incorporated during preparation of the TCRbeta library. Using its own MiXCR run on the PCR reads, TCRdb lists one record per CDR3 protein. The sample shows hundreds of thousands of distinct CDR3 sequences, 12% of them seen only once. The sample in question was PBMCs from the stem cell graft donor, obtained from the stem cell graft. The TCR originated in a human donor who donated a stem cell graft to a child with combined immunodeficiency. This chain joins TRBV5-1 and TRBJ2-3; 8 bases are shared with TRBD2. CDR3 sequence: CASSLAGAGTDTQYF. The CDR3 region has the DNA TGCGCCAGCAGCTTAGCGGGAGCAGGCACAGATACGCAGTATTTT.